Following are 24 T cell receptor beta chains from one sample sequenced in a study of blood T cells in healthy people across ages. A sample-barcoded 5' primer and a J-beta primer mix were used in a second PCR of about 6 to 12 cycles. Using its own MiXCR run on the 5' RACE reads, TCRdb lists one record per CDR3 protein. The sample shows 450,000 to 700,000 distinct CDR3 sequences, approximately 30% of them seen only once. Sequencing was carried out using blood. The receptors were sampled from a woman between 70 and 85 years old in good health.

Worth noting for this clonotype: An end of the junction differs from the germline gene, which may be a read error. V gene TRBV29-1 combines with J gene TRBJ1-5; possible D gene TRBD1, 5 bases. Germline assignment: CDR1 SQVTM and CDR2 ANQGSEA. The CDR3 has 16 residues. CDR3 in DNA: TGCAGCATTGACGGGCCTGGGGGGATAGGCAATCAGCCCCAGCATTTT. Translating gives CSIDGPGGIGNQPQHF.

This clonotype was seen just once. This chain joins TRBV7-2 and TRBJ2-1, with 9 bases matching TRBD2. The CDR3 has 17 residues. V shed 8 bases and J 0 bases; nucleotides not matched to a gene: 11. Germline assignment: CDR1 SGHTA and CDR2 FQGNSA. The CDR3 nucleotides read TGTGCCAGCGAGGGACTAGCAGGGTACAGCTCCTACAATGAGCAGTTCTTC. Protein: CASEGLAGYSSYNEQFF.

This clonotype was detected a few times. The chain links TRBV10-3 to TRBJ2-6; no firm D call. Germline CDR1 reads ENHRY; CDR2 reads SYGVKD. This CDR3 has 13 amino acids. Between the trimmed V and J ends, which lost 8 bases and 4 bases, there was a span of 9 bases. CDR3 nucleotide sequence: TGTGCCATCCTAGTGCCGGGGGCCAACGTCCTGACTTTC. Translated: CAILVPGANVLTF.

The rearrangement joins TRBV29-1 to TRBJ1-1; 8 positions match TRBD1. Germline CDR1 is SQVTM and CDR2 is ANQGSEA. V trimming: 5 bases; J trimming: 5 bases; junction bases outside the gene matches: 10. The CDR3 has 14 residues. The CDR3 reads CSVHPTGAGTEAFF. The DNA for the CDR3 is TGCAGCGTTCATCCGACAGGGGCCGGGACTGAAGCTTTCTTT.

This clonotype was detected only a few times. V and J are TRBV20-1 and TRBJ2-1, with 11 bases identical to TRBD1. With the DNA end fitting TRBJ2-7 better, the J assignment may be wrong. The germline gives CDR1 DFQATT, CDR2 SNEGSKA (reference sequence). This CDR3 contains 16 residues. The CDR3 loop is CSAREREDRGRYEQYF. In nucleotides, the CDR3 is TGCAGTGCTAGAGAGAGAGAGGACAGGGGGCGCTACGAGCAGTACTTC.

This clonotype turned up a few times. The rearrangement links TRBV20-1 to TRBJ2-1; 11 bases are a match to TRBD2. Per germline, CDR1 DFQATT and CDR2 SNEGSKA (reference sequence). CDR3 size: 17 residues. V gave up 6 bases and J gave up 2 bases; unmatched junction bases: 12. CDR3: CSALTALAGGPYNEQFF. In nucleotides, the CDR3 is TGCAGTGCCCTGACCGCCCTAGCGGGGGGTCCCTACAATGAGCAGTTCTTC.

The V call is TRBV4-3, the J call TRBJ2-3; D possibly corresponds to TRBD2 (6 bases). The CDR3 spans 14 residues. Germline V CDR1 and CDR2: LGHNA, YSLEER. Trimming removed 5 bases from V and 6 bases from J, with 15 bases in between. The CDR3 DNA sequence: TGCGCCAGCAGCACGGGAGATACTGGGGATACGCAGTATTTT. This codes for CASSTGDTGDTQYF.

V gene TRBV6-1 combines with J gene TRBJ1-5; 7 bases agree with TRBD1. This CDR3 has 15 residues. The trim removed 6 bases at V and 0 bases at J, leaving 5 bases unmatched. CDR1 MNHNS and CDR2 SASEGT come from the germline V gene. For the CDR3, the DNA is TGTGCCAGCAGAACTACAGGGGTTAGCAATCAGCCCCAGCATTTT. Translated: CASRTTGVSNQPQHF.

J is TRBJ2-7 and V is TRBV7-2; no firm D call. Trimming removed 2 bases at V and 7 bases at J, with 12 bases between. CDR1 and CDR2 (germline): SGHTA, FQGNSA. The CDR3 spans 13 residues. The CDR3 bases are TGTGCCAGCAGCTTACAAGTTTTAGGGGAGCAGTACTTC. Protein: CASSLQVLGEQYF.

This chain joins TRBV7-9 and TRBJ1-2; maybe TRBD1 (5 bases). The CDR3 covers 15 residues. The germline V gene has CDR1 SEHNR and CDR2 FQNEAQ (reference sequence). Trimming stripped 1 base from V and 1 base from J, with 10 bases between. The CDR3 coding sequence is TGTGCCAGCAGCTTAGACAGGATATTTAACTATGGCTACACCTTC. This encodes CASSLDRIFNYGYTF.

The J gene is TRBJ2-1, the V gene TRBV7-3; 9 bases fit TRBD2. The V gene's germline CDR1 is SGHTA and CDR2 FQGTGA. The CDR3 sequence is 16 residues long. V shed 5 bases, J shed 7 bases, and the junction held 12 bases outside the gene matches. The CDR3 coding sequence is TGTGCCAGCAGCCTAGGTTCGCGGGGGGGCGGGAATGAGCAGTTCTTC. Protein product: CASSLGSRGGGNEQFF.

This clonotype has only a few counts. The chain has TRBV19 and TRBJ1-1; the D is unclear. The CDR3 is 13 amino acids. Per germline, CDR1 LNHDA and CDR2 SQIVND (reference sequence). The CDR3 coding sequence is TGTGCTAGTCGACCCAATTGGAACACTGAAGCTTTCTTT. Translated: CASRPNWNTEAFF.

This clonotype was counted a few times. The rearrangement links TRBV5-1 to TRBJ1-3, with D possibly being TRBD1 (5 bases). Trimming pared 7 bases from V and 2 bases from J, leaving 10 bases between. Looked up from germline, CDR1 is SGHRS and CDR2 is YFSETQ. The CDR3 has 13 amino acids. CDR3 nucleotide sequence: TGCGCCAGCGGGCAGGGAACTGGAAACACCATATATTTT. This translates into CASGQGTGNTIYF.

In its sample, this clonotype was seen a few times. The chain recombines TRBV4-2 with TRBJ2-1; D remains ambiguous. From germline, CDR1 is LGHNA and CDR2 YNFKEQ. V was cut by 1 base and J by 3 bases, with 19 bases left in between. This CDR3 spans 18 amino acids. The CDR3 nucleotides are TGTGCCAGCAGCCAAGTGTTTCGGGCCTCGTCGAGCTACAATGAGCAGTTCTTC. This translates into CASSQVFRASSSYNEQFF.

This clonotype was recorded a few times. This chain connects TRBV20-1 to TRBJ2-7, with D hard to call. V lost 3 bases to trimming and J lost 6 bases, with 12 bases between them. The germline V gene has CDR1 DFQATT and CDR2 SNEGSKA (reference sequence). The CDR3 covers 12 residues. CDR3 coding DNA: TGCAGTGCTAGTCCCTCGGCTGCCGAGCAGTACTTC. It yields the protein CSASPSAAEQYF.

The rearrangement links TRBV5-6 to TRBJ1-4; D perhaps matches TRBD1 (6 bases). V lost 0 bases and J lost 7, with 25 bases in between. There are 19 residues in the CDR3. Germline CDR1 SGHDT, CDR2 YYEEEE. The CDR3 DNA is TGTGCCAGCAGCTTGGAACCGGGGGGCGCGGGTCATGCTGCTGAAAAACTGTTTTTT. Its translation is CASSLEPGGAGHAAEKLFF.

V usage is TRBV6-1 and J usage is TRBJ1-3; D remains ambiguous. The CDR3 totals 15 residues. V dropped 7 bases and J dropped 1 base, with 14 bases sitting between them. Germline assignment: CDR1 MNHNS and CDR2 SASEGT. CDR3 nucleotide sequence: TGTGCCAGCACCGCAGTCTCCGCTTCTGGAAACACCATATATTTT. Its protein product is CASTAVSASGNTIYF.

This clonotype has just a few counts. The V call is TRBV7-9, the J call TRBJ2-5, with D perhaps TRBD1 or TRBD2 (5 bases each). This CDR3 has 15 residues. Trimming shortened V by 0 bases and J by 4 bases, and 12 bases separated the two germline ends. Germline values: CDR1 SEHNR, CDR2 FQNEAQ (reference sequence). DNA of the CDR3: TGTGCCAGCAGCTTAGCTCCCGGGACGACAGAGACCCAGTACTTC. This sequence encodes CASSLAPGTTETQYF.

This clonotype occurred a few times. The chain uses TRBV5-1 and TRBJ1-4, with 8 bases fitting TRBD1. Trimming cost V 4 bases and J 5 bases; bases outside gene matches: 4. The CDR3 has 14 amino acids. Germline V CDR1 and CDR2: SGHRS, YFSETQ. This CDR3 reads CASSQGQENEKLFF. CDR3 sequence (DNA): TGCGCCAGCAGCCAGGGACAGGAGAATGAAAAACTGTTTTTT.

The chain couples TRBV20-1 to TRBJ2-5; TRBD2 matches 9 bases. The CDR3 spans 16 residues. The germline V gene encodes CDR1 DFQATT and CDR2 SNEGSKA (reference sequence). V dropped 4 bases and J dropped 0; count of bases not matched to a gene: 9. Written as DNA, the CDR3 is TGCAGTGCTACAAGAACCATAGCGGGGGACCAAGAGACCCAGTACTTC. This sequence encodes CSATRTIAGDQETQYF.

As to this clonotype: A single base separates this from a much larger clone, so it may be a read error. The CDR3, as DNA: TGTGCCAGCAGCTTAGCGGGGGGCTCCTACAATGAGCGGTTCTTC. The encoded protein is CASSLAGGSYNERFF. V and J are TRBV7-3 and TRBJ2-1; 8 bases align to TRBD2. Germline CDR1 and CDR2: SGHTA and FQGTGA. The length of the CDR3 is 15 residues.

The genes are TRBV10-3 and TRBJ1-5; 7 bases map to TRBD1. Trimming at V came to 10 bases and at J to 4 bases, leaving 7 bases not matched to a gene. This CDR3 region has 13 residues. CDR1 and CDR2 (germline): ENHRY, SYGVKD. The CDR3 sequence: CASQGEWNQPQHF. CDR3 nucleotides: TGTGCCAGCCAGGGGGAATGGAATCAGCCCCAGCATTTT.

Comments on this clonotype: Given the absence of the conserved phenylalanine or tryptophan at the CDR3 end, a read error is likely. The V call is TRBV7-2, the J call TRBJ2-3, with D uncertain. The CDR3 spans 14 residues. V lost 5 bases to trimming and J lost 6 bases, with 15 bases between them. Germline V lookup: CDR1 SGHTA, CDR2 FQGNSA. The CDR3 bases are TGTGCCAGCAGCCCCGTCTCAGGAAGGGATACGCAGTATTCT. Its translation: CASSPVSGRDTQYS.

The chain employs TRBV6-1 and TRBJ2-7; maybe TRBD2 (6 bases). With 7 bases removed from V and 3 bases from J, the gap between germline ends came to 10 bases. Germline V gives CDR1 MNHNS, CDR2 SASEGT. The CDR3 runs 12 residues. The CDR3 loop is CASTRLDYEQYF. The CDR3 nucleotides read TGTGCCAGCACCCGACTAGACTACGAGCAGTACTTC.